A single T cell receptor (beta chain) is shown here with its context. TCRdb's copy holds only in-frame clones and misses some; the assay was immunoSEQ multiplex PCR. The sample shows nearly 200,000 clones, 84% of them seen only once. The V end lost 6 bases, the J end lost 5 bases, and 13 bases lay between the germline ends. CDR3 length: 12 amino acids. Germline-derived CDR1 and CDR2 are SQVTM and ANQGSEA. The data originate from a study of blood T cell repertoires in COVID-19. About the study: Some COVID-19 samples were acute and others convalescent; all came from the United States, Italy and Spain. T cells, B-cell-depleted T cells, or PBMCs supplied cDNA or gDNA.

This receptor was taken from a woman in her 70s with active or convalescent COVID-19. The material sequenced was peripheral blood. The genes are TRBV29-1 and TRBJ2-5, with D possibly matching TRBD2 (6 bases). The CDR3 sequence is CSVQRVGETQYF. DNA for the CDR3: TGCAGCGTACAGCGGGTCGGGGAGACCCAGTACTTC.